The clone carrying this T cell receptor beta chain has only one observation. Its antigen is unidentified. This sample was taken from a study of identifying expanded T cells in peripheral blood. General study points: Over approximately two and four weeks, about 15 and 19 clones changed, versus 1.2 between replicates. Clone count variance between roughly 2-week samples rose with total template count.

During the collection period, no donor immune events like infections were recorded. Assay: immunoSEQ multiplex PCR; the TCRdb copy retains only in-frame clones and omits some. The repertoire has 95,000 to 100,000 clones, around 85% of them found once; the top ten carry about a sixth. The source is a person aged 18 to 70 in good health. Input material: blood.

In nucleotides, the CDR3 is TGTGCCAGCAGCTTAGACTTGGCAGTGCGGGGTGAAAAACTGTTTTTT. Its protein product is CASSLDLAVRGEKLFF. V is TRBV7-2 and J is TRBJ1-4, with D hard to call. V lost 1 base to trimming and J lost 7 bases, with 16 bases between them. The CDR3 is 16 amino acids. CDR1 is SGHTA and CDR2 is FQGNSA in the germline V gene.